In this sample, the clone carrying this T cell receptor (beta chain) turned up many times. The antigen remains unidentified. The data were taken from a study of breast tumors, draining lymph nodes, adjacent tissues. The junction had 15 bases not matched to a gene; V was cut back by 7 bases and J by 9 bases. This CDR3 spans 14 amino acids. The germline CDR1 and CDR2 sequences are SGHRS and YFSETQ. MiXCR, run by TCRdb on the multiplex PCR reads, gives a single entry per CDR3 protein. The sample includes about 35,000 distinct CDR3 sequences, approximately 37% of them seen just once. Study-wide results and limits: Tumor T cell lymph node origin was a supported hypothesis, not proven. Tumor and nontumor repertoires were significantly more similar in luminal-like than in basal-like breast cancer. Most tumor T cells seemingly derive from lymph node, then expand in tumor.

Sequencing was done on a sample of breast tumor tissue. This TCR was recovered from a female donor with breast cancer. Some clones in this sample may be carry-over from other donors' samples. This rearrangement joins TRBV5-1 to TRBJ2-7; 8 nucleotides agree with TRBD1. CDR3 protein: CASLDRGYLRGQYF. As DNA, the CDR3 is TGCGCCAGCCTAGACAGGGGATACTTACGAGGGCAGTACTTC.